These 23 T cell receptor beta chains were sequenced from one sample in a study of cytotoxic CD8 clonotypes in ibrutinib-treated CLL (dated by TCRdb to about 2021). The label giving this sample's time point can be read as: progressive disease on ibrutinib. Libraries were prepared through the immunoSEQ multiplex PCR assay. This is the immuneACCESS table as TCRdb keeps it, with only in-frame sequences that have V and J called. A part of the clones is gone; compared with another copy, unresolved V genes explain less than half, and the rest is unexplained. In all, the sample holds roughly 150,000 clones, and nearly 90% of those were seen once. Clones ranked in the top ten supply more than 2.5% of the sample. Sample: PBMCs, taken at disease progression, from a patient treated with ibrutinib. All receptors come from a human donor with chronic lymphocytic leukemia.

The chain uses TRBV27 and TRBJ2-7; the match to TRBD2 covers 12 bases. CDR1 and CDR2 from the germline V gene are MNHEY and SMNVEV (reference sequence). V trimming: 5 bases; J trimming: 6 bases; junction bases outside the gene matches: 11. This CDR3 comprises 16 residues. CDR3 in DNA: TGTGCCAGCAGTCGGAGGACTAGCGGGACGTCCGGCGAGCAGTACTTC. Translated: CASSRRTSGTSGEQYF.

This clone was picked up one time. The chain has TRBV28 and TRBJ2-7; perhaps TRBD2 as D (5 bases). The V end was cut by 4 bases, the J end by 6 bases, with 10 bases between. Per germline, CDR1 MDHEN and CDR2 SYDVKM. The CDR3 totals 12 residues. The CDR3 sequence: CASSSGLLEQYF. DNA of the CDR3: TGTGCCAGCAGTTCCGGACTGCTCGAGCAGTACTTC.

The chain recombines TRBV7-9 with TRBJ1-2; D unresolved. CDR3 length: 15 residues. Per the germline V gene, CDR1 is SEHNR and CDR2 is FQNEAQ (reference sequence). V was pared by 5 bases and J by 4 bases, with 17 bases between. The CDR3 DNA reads TGTGCCAGCAGCACCAAGGGCGAGGCCACCTATGGCTACACCTTC. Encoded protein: CASSTKGEATYGYTF.

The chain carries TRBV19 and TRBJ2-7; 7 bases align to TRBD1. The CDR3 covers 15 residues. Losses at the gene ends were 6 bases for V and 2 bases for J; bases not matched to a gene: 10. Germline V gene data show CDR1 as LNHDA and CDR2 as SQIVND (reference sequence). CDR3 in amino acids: CASSTFGTVAYEQYF. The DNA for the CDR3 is TGTGCCAGTAGCACATTTGGGACAGTTGCCTACGAGCAGTACTTC.

CDR3 sequence reads: CASSSGLAGTNTGELFF. In DNA form, the CDR3 reads TGCGCCAGCAGCTCGGGACTAGCGGGTACGAACACCGGGGAGCTGTTTTTT. The chain employs TRBV5-1 and TRBJ2-2, with 12 bases identical to TRBD2. The CDR3 is made up of 17 amino acids. Germline values: CDR1 SGHRS, CDR2 YFSETQ. With V trimmed by 3 bases and J by 0 bases, 3 bases remained unmatched.

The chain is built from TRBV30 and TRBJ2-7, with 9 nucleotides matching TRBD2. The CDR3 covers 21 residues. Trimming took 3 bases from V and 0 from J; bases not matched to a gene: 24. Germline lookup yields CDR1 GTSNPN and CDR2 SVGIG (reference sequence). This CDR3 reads CAWSAPGGGGVLSGSSYEQYF. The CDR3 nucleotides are TGTGCCTGGAGCGCACCCGGGGGGGGAGGGGTTCTTAGCGGGAGCTCCTACGAGCAGTACTTC.

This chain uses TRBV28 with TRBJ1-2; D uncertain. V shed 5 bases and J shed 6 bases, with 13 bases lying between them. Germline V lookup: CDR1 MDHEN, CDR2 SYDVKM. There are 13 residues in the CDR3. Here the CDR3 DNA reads TGTGCCAGCAGTCATAACAACTTCCATGGCTACACCTTC. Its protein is CASSHNNFHGYTF.

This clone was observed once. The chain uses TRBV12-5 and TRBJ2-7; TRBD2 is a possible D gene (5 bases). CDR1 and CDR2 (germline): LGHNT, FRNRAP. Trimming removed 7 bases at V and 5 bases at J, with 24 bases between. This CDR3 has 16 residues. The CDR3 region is CASERKADVLPHEQYF. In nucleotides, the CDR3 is TGTGCTAGTGAAAGGAAAGCGGACGTACTTCCCCACGAGCAGTACTTC.

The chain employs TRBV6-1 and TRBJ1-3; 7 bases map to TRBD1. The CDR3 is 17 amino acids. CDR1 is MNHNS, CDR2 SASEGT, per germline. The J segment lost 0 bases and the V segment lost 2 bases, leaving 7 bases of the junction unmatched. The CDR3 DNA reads TGTGCCAGCAGTGAACGGGGGTGGACAGGCTCTGGAAACACCATATATTTT. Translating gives CASSERGWTGSGNTIYF.

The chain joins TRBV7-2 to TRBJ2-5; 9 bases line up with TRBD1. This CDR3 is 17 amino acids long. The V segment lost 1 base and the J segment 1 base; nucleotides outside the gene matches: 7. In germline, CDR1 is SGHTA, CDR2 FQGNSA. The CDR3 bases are TGTGCCAGCAGCTTAGTTTGGGGGACAGGGACCCAAGAGACCCAGTACTTC. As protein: CASSLVWGTGTQETQYF.

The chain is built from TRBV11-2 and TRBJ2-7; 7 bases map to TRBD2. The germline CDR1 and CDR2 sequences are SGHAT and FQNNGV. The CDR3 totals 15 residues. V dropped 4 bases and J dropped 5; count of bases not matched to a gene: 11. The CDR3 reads CASSYLMFGGNEQYF. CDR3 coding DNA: TGTGCCAGCAGCTATCTGATGTTCGGGGGGAACGAGCAGTACTTC.

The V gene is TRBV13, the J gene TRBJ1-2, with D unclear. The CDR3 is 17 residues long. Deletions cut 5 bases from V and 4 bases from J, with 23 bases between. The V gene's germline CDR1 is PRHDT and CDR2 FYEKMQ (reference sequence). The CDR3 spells CASSPLSLTEDPYGYTF. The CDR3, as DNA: TGTGCCAGCAGCCCCCTCTCTTTGACGGAAGATCCCTATGGCTACACCTTC.

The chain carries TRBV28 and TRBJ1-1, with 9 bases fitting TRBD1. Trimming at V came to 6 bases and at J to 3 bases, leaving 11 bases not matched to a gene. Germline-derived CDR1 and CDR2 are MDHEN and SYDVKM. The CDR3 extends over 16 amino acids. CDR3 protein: CASSLTGGDVYTEAFF. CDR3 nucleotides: TGTGCCAGCAGCCTAACAGGGGGCGACGTCTACACTGAAGCTTTCTTT.

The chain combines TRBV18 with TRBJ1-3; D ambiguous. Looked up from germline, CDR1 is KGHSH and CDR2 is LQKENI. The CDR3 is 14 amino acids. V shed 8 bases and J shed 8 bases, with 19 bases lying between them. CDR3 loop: CASQENPRSDTIYF. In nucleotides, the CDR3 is TGTGCCAGCCAAGAAAACCCGCGGTCAGACACCATATATTTT.

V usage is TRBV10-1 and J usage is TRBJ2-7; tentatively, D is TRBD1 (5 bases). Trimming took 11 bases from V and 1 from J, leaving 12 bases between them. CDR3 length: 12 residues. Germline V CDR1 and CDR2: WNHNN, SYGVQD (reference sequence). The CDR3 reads CARPGWSYEQYF. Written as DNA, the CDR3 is TGCGCCCGCCCAGGGTGGTCCTACGAGCAGTACTTC.

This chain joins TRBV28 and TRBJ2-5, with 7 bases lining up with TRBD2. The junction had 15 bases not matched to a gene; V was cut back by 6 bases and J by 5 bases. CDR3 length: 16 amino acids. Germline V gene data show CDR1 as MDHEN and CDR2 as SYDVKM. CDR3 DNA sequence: TGTGCCAGCAGGGACTCCGTAGCGGGTCCCCTGGAGACCCAGTACTTC. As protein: CASRDSVAGPLETQYF. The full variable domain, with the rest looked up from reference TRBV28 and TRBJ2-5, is DVKVTQSSRYLVKRTGEKVFLECVQDMDHENMFWYRQDPGLGLRLIYFSYDVKMKEKGDIPEGYSVSREKKERFSLILESASTNQTSMYLCASRDSVAGPLETQYFGPGTRLLVL.

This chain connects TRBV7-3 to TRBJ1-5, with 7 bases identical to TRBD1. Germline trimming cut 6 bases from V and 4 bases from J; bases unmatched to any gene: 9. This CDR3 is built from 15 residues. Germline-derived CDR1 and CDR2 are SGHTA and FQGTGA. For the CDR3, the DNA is TGTGCCAGCAGGCCACCGGGACAGCCTAATCAGCCCCAGCATTTT. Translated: CASRPPGQPNQPQHF. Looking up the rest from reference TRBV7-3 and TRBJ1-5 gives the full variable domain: GAGVSQTPSNKVTEKGKYVELRCDPISGHTALYWYRQSLGQGPEFLIYFQGTGAADDSGLPNDRFFAVRPEGSVSTLKIQRTERGDSAVYLCASRPPGQPNQPQHFGDGTRLSIL.

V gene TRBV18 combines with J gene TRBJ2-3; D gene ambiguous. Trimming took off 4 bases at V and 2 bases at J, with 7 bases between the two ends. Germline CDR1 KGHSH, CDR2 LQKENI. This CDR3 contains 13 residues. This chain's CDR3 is CASSQTTTDTQYF. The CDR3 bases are TGTGCCAGCTCACAAACGACCACAGATACGCAGTATTTT.

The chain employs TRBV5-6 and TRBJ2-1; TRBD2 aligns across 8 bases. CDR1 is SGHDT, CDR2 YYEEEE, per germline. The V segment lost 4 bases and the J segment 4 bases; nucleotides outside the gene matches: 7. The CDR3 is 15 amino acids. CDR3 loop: CASSTFSGKYNEQFF. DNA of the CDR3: TGTGCCAGCAGCACCTTTAGCGGGAAGTACAATGAGCAGTTCTTC.

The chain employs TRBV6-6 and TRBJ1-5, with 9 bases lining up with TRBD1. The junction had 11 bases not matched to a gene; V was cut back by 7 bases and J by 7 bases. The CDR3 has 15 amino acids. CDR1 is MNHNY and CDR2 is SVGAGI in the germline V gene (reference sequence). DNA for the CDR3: TGTGCCAGCACAAAGAAACAGGGGGCGCGGCAGCCCCAGCATTTT. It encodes CASTKKQGARQPQHF.

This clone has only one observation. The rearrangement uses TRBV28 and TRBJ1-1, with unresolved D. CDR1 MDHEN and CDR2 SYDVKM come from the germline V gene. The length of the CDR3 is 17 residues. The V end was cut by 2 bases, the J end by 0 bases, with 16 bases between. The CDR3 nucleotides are TGTGCCAGCAGTTTAATAGTCTCGTGGGCAATGAACACTGAAGCTTTCTTT. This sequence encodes CASSLIVSWAMNTEAFF.

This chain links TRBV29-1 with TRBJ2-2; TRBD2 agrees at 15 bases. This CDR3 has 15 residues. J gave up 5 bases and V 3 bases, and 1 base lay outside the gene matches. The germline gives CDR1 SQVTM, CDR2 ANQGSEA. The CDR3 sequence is CSVEGLAGGTGELFF. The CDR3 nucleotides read TGCAGCGTTGAGGGACTAGCGGGGGGTACCGGGGAGCTGTTTTTT.

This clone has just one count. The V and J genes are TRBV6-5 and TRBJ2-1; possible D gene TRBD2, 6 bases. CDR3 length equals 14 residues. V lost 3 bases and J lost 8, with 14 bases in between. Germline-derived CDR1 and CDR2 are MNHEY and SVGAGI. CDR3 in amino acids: CASSYETGVDEQFF. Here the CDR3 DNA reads TGTGCCAGCAGTTATGAAACGGGAGTGGATGAGCAGTTCTTC.